One and the same sample provided the 17 T cell receptor beta chains below, sequenced in a study of cytomegalovirus exposure and HLA in healthy donors. The primer mix had 60 Vbeta and 13 Jbeta primers. Using immunoSEQ multiplex PCR, the repertoire was profiled, and TCRdb retains in-frame clones only, with some absent. This sample has some 100,000 clones, with approximately 80% found just once. Input material: PBMCs. The receptors shown here come from a man between 40 and 49 years old in good health and CMV-seropositive.

The genes are TRBV5-1 and TRBJ2-4; a possible D gene is TRBD1 (7 bases). This CDR3 is 16 amino acids long. The germline V gene encodes CDR1 SGHRS and CDR2 YFSETQ. Trimming shortened V by 4 bases and J by 9 bases, and 23 bases separated the two germline ends. CDR3 loop: CASSPQGGASGRIQYF. Here the CDR3 DNA reads TGCGCCAGCAGCCCCCAGGGGGGCGCATCGGGTCGCATTCAGTACTTC.

The CDR3 region is CASSPPTGAGQPQHF. For the CDR3, the DNA is TGTGCCAGCAGTCCACCAACAGGGGCGGGTCAGCCCCAGCATTTT. This chain links TRBV28 with TRBJ1-5; 7 bases match TRBD1. The trim removed 5 bases at V and 6 bases at J, leaving 10 bases unmatched. The CDR3 extends over 15 amino acids. Germline CDR1 is MDHEN and CDR2 is SYDVKM.

The V and J genes are TRBV19 and TRBJ1-1; the D gene is possibly TRBD1 (5 bases). Per germline, CDR1 LNHDA and CDR2 SQIVND (reference sequence). V lost 3 bases to trimming and J lost 7 bases, with 9 bases between them. CDR3 length: 12 amino acids. The CDR3, as DNA: TGTGCCAGTAGTATCACAGGCGTTGAAGCTTTCTTT. As protein: CASSITGVEAFF.

The rearrangement links TRBV7-6 to TRBJ1-6; 10 nucleotides agree with TRBD1. The J segment lost 7 bases and the V segment lost 5 bases, leaving 5 bases of the junction unmatched. Germline assignment: CDR1 SGHVS and CDR2 FNYEAQ. The CDR3 length is 15 residues. The CDR3 loop reads CASSIGTGANSPLHF. The CDR3 DNA reads as TGTGCCAGCAGCATAGGGACAGGGGCCAATTCACCCCTCCACTTT.

The V call is TRBV18, the J call TRBJ2-2; TRBD1 aligns across 8 bases. The V and J ends lost 3 bases and 2 bases, in that order; junction bases with no gene match: 5. CDR3 length: 16 residues. Germline CDR1 is KGHSH and CDR2 is LQKENI. The CDR3 nucleotides read TGTGCCAGCTCACCTGGACAGGGAGATAACACCGGGGAGCTGTTTTTT. Translation: CASSPGQGDNTGELFF.

The V and J genes are TRBV28 and TRBJ2-2, with 8 bases matching TRBD1. Germline V gene sequence: CDR1 MDHEN, CDR2 SYDVKM. The CDR3 is made up of 16 amino acids. V lost 8 bases, J lost 4 bases, and 12 bases stayed unmatched. The CDR3 sequence: CASVKGRGPGTGELFF. For the CDR3, the DNA is TGTGCCAGCGTCAAGGGCAGGGGGCCGGGCACCGGGGAGCTGTTTTTT.

The chain employs TRBV7-2 and TRBJ1-4; possible D gene TRBD1, 6 bases. V was clipped by 4 bases and J by 0 bases, with 9 bases between them. This CDR3 spans 15 amino acids. The germline V gene encodes CDR1 SGHTA and CDR2 FQGNSA. The CDR3 loop is CASSSGDATNEKLFF. In DNA, the CDR3 is TGTGCCAGCAGCTCAGGGGATGCAACTAATGAAAAACTGTTTTTT.

The J gene is TRBJ1-1, the V gene TRBV7-8; weak D call: TRBD1 (5 bases). CDR3 length equals 14 residues. The germline gives CDR1 SGHVS, CDR2 FQNEAQ. V lost 3 bases and J 3 bases, leaving 11 bases between the germline ends. The CDR3 loop is CASSLTEFYTEAFF. The CDR3 coding sequence is TGTGCCAGCAGCTTGACAGAATTTTACACTGAAGCTTTCTTT.

The rearrangement joins TRBV28 to TRBJ2-7; TRBD1 matches 8 bases. CDR1 is MDHEN, CDR2 SYDVKM, per germline. The CDR3 covers 13 residues. V lost 7 bases and J lost 9; bases outside the gene matches: 11. CDR3 loop: CASNPGQEPWQYF. In DNA, the CDR3 is TGTGCCAGCAACCCGGGACAGGAGCCCTGGCAGTACTTC. The full variable domain, in which reference TRBV28 and TRBJ2-7 provide the parts outside the CDR3, is DVKVTQSSRYLVKRTGEKVFLECVQDMDHENMFWYRQDPGLGLRLIYFSYDVKMKEKGDIPEGYSVSREKKERFSLILESASTNQTSMYLCASNPGQEPWQYFGPGTRLTVT.

This rearrangement joins TRBV7-2 to TRBJ2-7, with 12 nucleotides matching TRBD2. After removal of 1 base from V and 6 bases from J, the junction contained 4 bases not matched to a gene. This CDR3 comprises 15 residues. Germline assignment: CDR1 SGHTA and CDR2 FQGNSA. The CDR3 nucleotides are TGTGCCAGCAGCTTAGGCCTAGCGGGGGGGCTCGAGCAGTACTTC. Translated: CASSLGLAGGLEQYF.

This sequence joins TRBV11-3 and TRBJ2-7; D gene uncertain. The CDR3 loop spans 13 amino acids. CDR1 and CDR2 from the germline V gene are SGHNT and YENEEA. V shed 2 bases and J shed 6 bases, with 11 bases lying between them. The CDR3 sequence: CASSLSGFPEQYF. The DNA for the CDR3 is TGTGCCAGCAGCTTATCCGGGTTCCCCGAGCAGTACTTC. The full variable domain, in which reference TRBV11-3 and TRBJ2-7 provide the parts outside the CDR3, is EAGVVQSPRYKIIEKKQPVAFWCNPISGHNTLYWYLQNLGQGPELLIRYENEEAVDDSQLPKDRFSAERLKGVDSTLKIQPAELGDSAVYLCASSLSGFPEQYFGPGTRLTVT.

The chain carries TRBV25-1 and TRBJ2-7, with TRBD1 as a possible D gene (6 bases). CDR1 and CDR2 (germline): MGHDK, SYGVNS. There are 13 residues in the CDR3. Trimming pared 6 bases from V and 3 bases from J, leaving 12 bases between. The CDR3 coding sequence is TGTGCCAGCAGATTGACAGGTGGCTACGAGCAGTACTTC. Its protein is CASRLTGGYEQYF.

V gene TRBV7-2 combines with J gene TRBJ1-1, with D unresolved. This CDR3 has 14 residues. Germline V gene lookup returns CDR1 SGHTA and CDR2 FQGNSA. V lost 7 bases to trimming and J lost 4 bases, with 16 bases between them. CDR3 amino acids: CASKEAWSRTEAFF. CDR3 in DNA: TGTGCCAGCAAGGAAGCGTGGTCACGCACTGAAGCTTTCTTT.

The CDR3 spells CASSRVRDREGGYTF. The CDR3 DNA follows: TGCGCCAGCAGCCGGGTTAGGGACAGGGAGGGTGGCTACACCTTC. The chain is built from TRBV4-3 and TRBJ1-2; 9 bases line up with TRBD1. This CDR3 spans 15 amino acids. The ends lost 4 bases at V and 7 bases at J; junction bases unmatched: 10. Germline CDR1 and CDR2: LGHNA and YSLEER.

This chain connects TRBV27 to TRBJ1-6; 8 positions match TRBD1. Trimming removed 5 bases from V and 6 bases from J; junction bases left unmatched: 9. The germline V gene has CDR1 MNHEY and CDR2 SMNVEV (reference sequence). CDR3 length equals 16 residues. The CDR3 loop is CASSLLPGGSNSPLHF. For the CDR3, the DNA is TGTGCCAGCAGTCTCCTCCCAGGGGGCTCTAATTCACCCCTCCACTTT.

In its sample, this clone was seen once. This chain uses TRBV15 with TRBJ2-3, with D perhaps TRBD1 (5 bases). V gave up 8 bases and J gave up 2 bases, with 14 bases separating them. Germline V CDR1 and CDR2: LNHNV, YYDKDF (reference sequence). The CDR3 totals 14 residues. This CDR3 reads CATSGREYTDTQYF. CDR3 sequence (DNA): TGTGCCACCTCTGGCAGGGAATACACAGATACGCAGTATTTT.

This clone occurred once. The rearrangement links TRBV25-1 to TRBJ1-1; D is ambiguous. The germline V and J ends were trimmed by 4 bases and 1 base, with 7 bases remaining between them. Looked up from germline, CDR1 is MGHDK and CDR2 is SYGVNS. The CDR3 is made up of 13 amino acids. The CDR3 spells CASSGTSNTEAFF. CDR3 DNA: TGTGCCAGCAGTGGTACATCGAACACTGAAGCTTTCTTT. The complete variable domain, with remaining parts taken from reference TRBV25-1 and TRBJ1-1, reads EADIYQTPRYLVIGTGKKITLECSQTMGHDKMYWYQQDPGMELHLIHYSYGVNSTEKGDLSSESTVSRIRTEHFPLTLESARPSHTSQYLCASSGTSNTEAFFGQGTRLTVV.